Below, 10 T cell receptor beta chains from the same sample are listed, as sequenced in a study of CD8 T cells in ankylosing spondylitis. TCRdb used MiXCR to reprocess the 5' RACE reads, holding one entry per CDR3 protein. Here the sample spans almost 400,000 distinct CDR3 sequences, about 20% being singletons. Findings and limits, study-wide: The study identified a TCR beta motif of roughly eight highly homologous variants that appeared characteristic of ankylosing spondylitis blood.

The antigens for these receptors are not known. Sequences were obtained from blood, either unsorted or a sorted T cell fraction (not recorded which). These receptors all stem from a male donor with ankylosing spondylitis.

The chain recombines TRBV28 with TRBJ1-5; the match to TRBD1 covers 7 bases. From germline, CDR1 is MDHEN and CDR2 SYDVKM. The V and J ends lost 2 bases and 5 bases, in that order; junction bases with no gene match: 6. There are 15 residues in the CDR3. As DNA, the CDR3 is TGTGCCAGCAGTTTAATAGGTCAGGGGGATCAGCCCCAGCATTTT. Protein product: CASSLIGQGDQPQHF.

This chain connects TRBV5-1 to TRBJ2-2; D call uncertain. Germline CDR1 reads SGHRS; CDR2 reads YFSETQ. The CDR3 sequence is 15 residues long. Deletions cut 4 bases from V and 1 base from J, with 11 bases between. CDR3 region: CASSLRQENTGELFF. CDR3 sequence (DNA): TGCGCCAGCAGCCTTAGGCAGGAGAACACCGGGGAGCTGTTTTTT.

This clonotype has more than one count but fewer than ten. The rearrangement links TRBV12-3 or TRBV12-4 to TRBJ2-2; D gene unclear. Trimming took 7 bases from V and 5 from J, leaving 11 bases between them. The length of the CDR3 is 13 residues. The CDR3 loop is CASTRTATGELFF. The CDR3 region has the DNA TGTGCCAGCACCAGGACGGCGACCGGGGAGCTGTTTTTT.

This chain uses TRBV5-1 with TRBJ2-7, with 11 positions matching TRBD1. From germline, CDR1 is SGHRS and CDR2 YFSETQ. The V gene end was trimmed by 0 bases and the J gene end by 4 bases; junction bases not matched to a gene: 6. The CDR3 length is 16 residues. CDR3 in DNA: TGCGCCAGCAGCTTGGGGACAGGGGGCTTTTCATACGAGCAGTACTTC. Protein product: CASSLGTGGFSYEQYF.

This clonotype occurred a few times. The rearrangement links TRBV5-1 to TRBJ2-7; 14 nucleotides agree with TRBD2. Per germline, CDR1 SGHRS and CDR2 YFSETQ. The CDR3 contains 18 residues. The V gene end was trimmed by 0 bases and the J gene end by 0 bases; junction bases not matched to a gene: 5. CDR3 amino acids: CASSLGLAGGISSYEQYF. As DNA, the CDR3 is TGCGCCAGCAGCTTGGGACTAGCGGGAGGGATAAGCTCCTACGAGCAGTACTTC.

The V and J genes are TRBV4-2 and TRBJ1-5, with 8 bases lining up with TRBD1. Trimming removed 1 base from V and 5 bases from J; junction bases left unmatched: 1. The CDR3 length is 14 residues. The germline gives CDR1 LGHNA, CDR2 YNFKEQ. CDR3 loop: CASSQGTGHQPQHF. The DNA for the CDR3 is TGTGCCAGCAGCCAAGGGACAGGGCATCAGCCCCAGCATTTT.

This clonotype was counted ten times or more. The chain uses TRBV5-1 and TRBJ2-7, with 12 bases fitting TRBD2. The CDR3 sequence is 15 residues long. Germline CDR1 SGHRS, CDR2 YFSETQ. V shed 0 bases, J shed 2 bases, and the junction held 0 bases outside the gene matches. The CDR3 DNA reads TGCGCCAGCAGCTTGGGACTAGCGGGAGCCTACGAGCAGTACTTC. It is translated as CASSLGLAGAYEQYF.

The rearrangement links TRBV29-1 to TRBJ1-5; TRBD1 might be the D (6 bases). This CDR3 contains 13 residues. V dropped 4 bases and J dropped 4 bases, with 11 bases sitting between them. The V gene's germline CDR1 is SQVTM and CDR2 ANQGSEA. This chain's CDR3 is CSVGGAGNQPQHF. CDR3 DNA sequence: TGCAGCGTTGGGGGGGCAGGGAATCAGCCCCAGCATTTT.

This clonotype appeared a few times. The V and J genes are TRBV7-8 and TRBJ2-7; maybe TRBD2 (5 bases). Trimming shortened V by 4 bases and J by 1 base, and 11 bases separated the two germline ends. The germline V gene has CDR1 SGHVS and CDR2 FQNEAQ. This CDR3 region has 14 residues. The CDR3 region has the DNA TGTGCCAGCAGCTCCAGACGGGGATCCTACGAGCAGTACTTC. Residues: CASSSRRGSYEQYF.

The V and J genes are TRBV29-1 and TRBJ2-1, with 8 bases lining up with TRBD2. The CDR3 sequence is 14 residues long. After removal of 6 bases from V and 5 bases from J, the junction contained 9 bases not matched to a gene. CDR1 SQVTM and CDR2 ANQGSEA come from the germline V gene. CDR3 nucleotides: TGCAGCGTCCCCGGGACTAGAAAAAACAATGAGCAGTTCTTC. Translated, it gives CSVPGTRKNNEQFF.